This T cell receptor (beta chain) comes out of a study of technical replicates of blood from a handful of donors. The CDR3 is made up of 14 amino acids. The ends were cut back, 6 bases at V and 8 bases at J, with 17 bases in the middle. Germline V gene data show CDR1 as KGHSH and CDR2 as LQKENI. The method was immunoSEQ multiplex PCR; TCRdb's version includes in-frame clones alone and lacks a portion of them. The data show fewer than 95,000 clones, more than 85% seen once. This clonotype was obtained from a human donor in good health. Source material: T cells isolated from PBMCs. The rearrangement links TRBV18 to TRBJ2-4; D not certain. The CDR3 is CASSISGAQDIQYF. Written as DNA, the CDR3 is TGTGCCAGCTCCATTTCAGGCGCTCAGGACATTCAGTACTTC.